The 21 T cell receptor beta chains reported below all come from one sample, sequenced in a study of cytomegalovirus exposure and HLA in healthy donors. The PCR ran on 60 Vbeta and 13 Jbeta primers. The data were produced by immunoSEQ multiplex PCR, yet TCRdb's version contains in-frame clones alone and is incomplete. The sample lists 95,000 to 150,000 clones, roughly 74% occurring once. Material: PBMCs. These receptor sequences come from a middle-aged man in good health and CMV-seronegative.

This clone was picked up one time. The chain uses TRBV28 and TRBJ1-4, with a possible D match to TRBD1 (6 bases). The germline V gene has CDR1 MDHEN and CDR2 SYDVKM. CDR3 length: 17 amino acids. With 3 bases removed from V and 4 bases from J, the gap between germline ends came to 18 bases. The CDR3 spells CASSFATLGTSNEKLFF. The DNA of the CDR3 is TGTGCCAGCAGTTTCGCCACACTCGGGACAAGTAATGAAAAACTGTTTTTT.

The CDR3 region has the DNA TGTGCCCCCGGGCGGGGTGGGGCTGAAGAGACCCAGTACTTC. Its translation: CAPGRGGAEETQYF. The chain combines TRBV5-8 with TRBJ2-5; perhaps TRBD2 as D (6 bases). This CDR3 has 14 amino acids. The V and J ends lost 10 bases and 3 bases respectively, with 19 bases between them. Germline assignment: CDR1 SGHTS and CDR2 YDEGEE.

The CDR3 spells CASSVEPGSGANVLTF. In DNA, the CDR3 is TGTGCCAGCAGCGTAGAGCCTGGGAGTGGGGCCAACGTCCTGACTTTC. J is TRBJ2-6 and V is TRBV9, with D maybe TRBD2 (5 bases). Germline CDR1 and CDR2: SGDLS and YYNGEE. The CDR3 contains 16 residues. Trimming took 0 bases from V and 3 from J, leaving 10 bases between them.

Only a few counts were recorded for this clone. J is TRBJ1-1 and V is TRBV11-2; possibly TRBD1 for D (5 bases). The CDR3 is 14 amino acids. Germline values: CDR1 SGHAT, CDR2 FQNNGV. Trimming pared 8 bases from V and 3 bases from J, leaving 16 bases between. The CDR3 region is CASLGWGGDTEAFF. The CDR3 coding sequence is TGTGCCAGCCTGGGATGGGGGGGGGACACTGAAGCTTTCTTT. The whole variable domain, filled in from reference TRBV11-2 and TRBJ1-1, reads EAGVAQSPRYKIIEKRQSVAFWCNPISGHATLYWYQQILGQGPKLLIQFQNNGVVDDSQLPKDRFSAERLKGVDSTLKIQPAKLEDSAVYLCASLGWGGDTEAFFGQGTRLTVV.

The chain links TRBV13 to TRBJ2-3; the D gene is possibly TRBD2 (6 bases). CDR1 and CDR2 from the germline V gene are PRHDT and FYEKMQ (reference sequence). Deletions cut 5 bases from V and 7 bases from J, with 25 bases between. This CDR3 region has 17 residues. The CDR3 sequence: CASSPGGASAGGNTQYF. The CDR3, as DNA: TGTGCCAGCAGCCCCGGGGGAGCTAGCGCCGGCGGGAATACGCAGTATTTT.

This rearrangement joins TRBV14 to TRBJ1-6, with D possibly matching TRBD1 (6 bases). CDR1 and CDR2 from the germline V gene are SGHDN and FVKESK. The CDR3 extends over 14 amino acids. The V and J ends lost 4 bases and 9 bases respectively, with 13 bases between them. The CDR3 region is CASSRQASGSPLHF. CDR3 DNA sequence: TGTGCCAGCAGCCGACAGGCGTCCGGTTCACCCCTCCACTTT.

Only a few counts were recorded for this clone. The CDR3 region has the DNA TGTGCCTGGAGTGTCGGGTACTACGAGCAGTACTTC. Encoded protein: CAWSVGYYEQYF. The rearrangement links TRBV30 to TRBJ2-7; D not resolved. The CDR3 has 12 residues. The germline V and J ends were trimmed by 0 bases and 3 bases, with 6 bases remaining between them. In germline, CDR1 is GTSNPN, CDR2 SVGIG (reference sequence).

This clone was seen more than once but under ten times. The V call is TRBV4-3, the J call TRBJ2-1; D possibly corresponds to TRBD1 (5 bases). The V and J ends lost 0 bases and 2 bases respectively, with 11 bases between them. Germline assignment: CDR1 LGHNA and CDR2 YSLEER. The CDR3 sequence is 16 residues long. The CDR3 region has the DNA TGCGCCAGCAGCCAAGATGGGGCAGAACCCTACAATGAGCAGTTCTTC. Translated: CASSQDGAEPYNEQFF.

This clone was counted between two and nine times. The rearrangement uses TRBV5-6 and TRBJ2-5; 11 bases agree with TRBD1. Germline V lookup: CDR1 SGHDT, CDR2 YYEEEE. This CDR3 is 15 amino acids long. V shed 4 bases and J 2 bases; nucleotides not matched to a gene: 4. As DNA, the CDR3 is TGTGCCAGCAGCCAAGGGACAGGGGGTCAAGAGACCCAGTACTTC. It encodes CASSQGTGGQETQYF.

This rearrangement joins TRBV19 to TRBJ2-1, with TRBD2 matching over 15 bases. After removal of 4 bases from V and 1 base from J, the junction contained 14 bases not matched to a gene. The CDR3 contains 21 residues. Per the germline V gene, CDR1 is LNHDA and CDR2 is SQIVND (reference sequence). The CDR3 sequence: CASSNRGRTSGGAWSYNEQFF. The DNA for the CDR3 is TGTGCCAGTAGTAACCGGGGAAGGACTAGCGGGGGGGCCTGGTCCTACAATGAGCAGTTCTTC.

V and J are TRBV5-8 and TRBJ1-2; no firm D call. The CDR3 is made up of 15 amino acids. The V gene's germline CDR1 is SGHTS and CDR2 YDEGEE. Trimming cost V 4 bases and J 5 bases, with 18 bases left between them. CDR3 DNA sequence: TGTGCCAGCAGCCCAGGCCCTACCCCCACTTATGGCTACACCTTC. Protein sequence: CASSPGPTPTYGYTF.

The chain employs TRBV6-5 and TRBJ2-1, with TRBD2 matching 11 bases. The germline CDR1 and CDR2 sequences are MNHEY and SVGAGI. V shed 6 bases, J shed 13 bases, and the junction held 8 bases outside the gene matches. This CDR3 contains 13 residues. This CDR3 reads CASRYQTSGVQFF. For the CDR3, the DNA is TGTGCCAGCAGGTACCAGACTAGCGGGGTTCAGTTCTTC.

The chain links TRBV27 to TRBJ2-1; 7 bases are shared with TRBD2. The germline V gene encodes CDR1 MNHEY and CDR2 SMNVEV (reference sequence). The CDR3 contains 16 residues. V dropped 2 bases and J dropped 5; count of bases not matched to a gene: 9. The CDR3 sequence: CASSLVGGGGDNEQFF. CDR3 DNA sequence: TGTGCCAGCAGTTTAGTTGGGGGGGGAGGGGACAATGAGCAGTTCTTC.

This clone was seen a handful of times. This chain uses TRBV10-3 with TRBJ2-7; D gene uncertain. Germline lookup yields CDR1 ENHRY and CDR2 SYGVKD. V lost 7 bases to trimming and J lost 0 bases, with 4 bases between them. The CDR3 loop spans 11 amino acids. The CDR3 loop reads CAITDSYEQYF. Written as DNA, the CDR3 is TGTGCCATCACAGACTCCTACGAGCAGTACTTC.

The gene calls are TRBV5-1 and TRBJ1-1, with a weak D call TRBD1 (6 bases). The length of the CDR3 is 15 residues. Trimming left V 0 bases short and J 7 bases short, with 16 bases between. Germline CDR1 and CDR2: SGHRS and YFSETQ. Here the CDR3 DNA reads TGCGCCAGCAGCTTGGTCGCGGGGGGCGACGGTGAAGCTTTCTTT. Amino acid sequence: CASSLVAGGDGEAFF.

A few counts support this clone. The rearrangement uses TRBV19 and TRBJ2-1; 7 bases fit TRBD2. Germline CDR1 LNHDA, CDR2 SQIVND (reference sequence). This CDR3 spans 14 amino acids. J was trimmed by 15 bases and V by 2 bases; bases with no gene match: 13. CDR3 sequence reads: CASSITPSGPSAFF. DNA for the CDR3: TGTGCCAGTAGTATAACCCCTAGCGGCCCGAGCGCGTTCTTC.

V usage is TRBV5-1 and J usage is TRBJ2-5; 9 bases line up with TRBD1. V lost 7 bases, J lost 3 bases, and 7 bases stayed unmatched. CDR1 and CDR2 from the germline V gene are SGHRS and YFSETQ. CDR3 length: 14 amino acids. CDR3: CASCRDRAKETQYF. The CDR3 nucleotides are TGCGCCAGCTGTCGGGACAGGGCAAAAGAGACCCAGTACTTC.

With regard to this clone: Other DNA sequences in the sample encode the same CDR3. In DNA, the CDR3 is TGTGCCAGCAGCGTAGCAGTGAACACTGAAGCTTTCTTT. This codes for CASSVAVNTEAFF. J is TRBJ1-1 and V is TRBV9; D remains unclear. The V gene lost 0 bases and the J gene lost 0 bases, with 3 bases spanning the gap. The V gene's germline CDR1 is SGDLS and CDR2 YYNGEE. The CDR3 contains 13 residues.

This clone was counted a few times. This sequence joins TRBV19 and TRBJ2-7; 8 bases align to TRBD1. V shed 5 bases and J 4 bases; nucleotides not matched to a gene: 4. Germline V lookup: CDR1 LNHDA, CDR2 SQIVND (reference sequence). The CDR3 loop spans 13 amino acids. CDR3 coding DNA: TGTGCCAGTAGTCCAGGGGGCACATACGAGCAGTACTTC. This codes for CASSPGGTYEQYF.

Points on this clone: At one boundary the junction diverges from the germline segment, which might be a read error. The rearrangement uses TRBV5-1 and TRBJ2-5; 8 bases are shared with TRBD2. CDR1 and CDR2 (germline): SGHRS, YFSETQ. CDR3 length: 13 amino acids. CDR3 residues: CASRTGGGETQYF. CDR3 coding DNA: TGTGCCAGCAGAACGGGGGGGGGCGAGACCCAGTACTTC.

V and J are TRBV5-6 and TRBJ2-2, with a possible D match to TRBD2 (5 bases). V was shortened by 5 bases and J by 0 bases, with 14 bases between the two germline ends. Germline V gives CDR1 SGHDT, CDR2 YYEEEE. This CDR3 has 16 residues. As DNA, the CDR3 is TGTGCCAGCAGATGGGGTGTGAGGGCGAACACCGGGGAGCTGTTTTTT. Translated, it gives CASRWGVRANTGELFF.